The entry that follows covers one T cell receptor (beta chain) sequence. This clonotype turned up a few times. Its recognized antigen is unknown. Relative to the germline gene, one junction end is altered; a read error may explain this. The data stem from a study of patients and donors after allogeneic stem cell transplantation (TCRdb year 2020). From cysteine to phenylalanine, the CDR3 is 13 amino acids long. Of the read, only the CDR3 DNA is kept; its 39 bases are in frame from base 1. Looking up the germline V gene yields CDR1 SGHTA and CDR2 FQGNSA. Library generation was performed with RT-PCR. The sequencer listed for this sample is NextSeq 550. Through fastp at Q25 and MiXCR, TCRdb rebuilt clones from the public reads, retaining in-frame beta chains. CDR3 protein duplicates are merged, each entry listing the most common genes and DNA. The sample yields roughly 960,000 distinct CDR3 sequences; roughly 18% were counted once. Of the sample, approximately 5.9% is held by the ten largest clones.

Input material: blood, either unsorted or a sorted T cell fraction (not recorded which). The receptor was isolated from a human donor who was either an allogeneic HSCT recipient or a stem cell or donor lymphocyte infusion donor (not recorded which). It is not recorded whose cells these are; they may come from a transplant donor. The chain was built from TRBV7-2 and TRBJ2-7; TRBD2 fits 9 bases in the junction. The DNA sequence is given as TGTGCCAGCAGCTTAGCGCTCTCTAGCGGGGTGAAATTC. The encoded protein is CASSLALSSGVKF. The full variable domain, with segments outside the CDR3 supplied by the reference TRBV7-2 and TRBJ2-7 proteins, appears as GAGVSQSPSNKVTEKGKDVELRCDPISGHTALYWYRQSLGQGLEFLIYFQGNSAPDKSGLPSDRFSAERTGGSVSTLTIQRTQQEDSAVYLCASSLALSSGVKFGPGTRLTVT.